This TCR beta chain was observed in a study of shared T cell receptors in the human thymus. Sequenced by immunoSEQ multiplex PCR; TCRdb stores in-frame clones only, minus some. This table holds 500,000 to 850,000 clones, around 87% found once. V gave up 1 base and J gave up 2 bases, with 14 bases separating them. In germline, CDR1 is LGHNA, CDR2 YSLEER. There are 17 residues in the CDR3. These records were also assigned to another study, of human thymus T cells.

This clonotype originated in a boy younger than two with a congenital heart defect. The V call is TRBV4-3, the J call TRBJ1-4; no firm D call. The sequenced sample consisted of thymocytes. The CDR3 DNA follows: TGCGCCAGCAGCCAAGGAGGAGTCCCTAAGACTAATGAAAAACTGTTTTTT. It yields the protein CASSQGGVPKTNEKLFF.